What follows are 30 T cell receptor beta chains derived from one specimen sequenced in a study of Graves' ophthalmopathy and Graves' hyperthyroidism. RNA transcripts provided the template for amplifying TCR beta CDR3 regions. A first-round RT-PCR used HTBI primers, followed by a second-round multiplex PCR. MiXCR, applied by TCRdb to the multiplex PCR reads, yields one record per CDR3 protein. The sample carries approximately 380,000 distinct CDR3 sequences, 21% recorded once. The specimen sequenced was peripheral blood. All receptors come from a woman younger than 35 with stable Graves' hyperthyroidism.

This clonotype was seen ten or more times. This chain connects TRBV27 to TRBJ2-7; D could derive from TRBD1 or TRBD2 (7 bases each). V gave up 2 bases and J gave up 6 bases, with 14 bases separating them. This CDR3 contains 14 residues. Germline V gene lookup returns CDR1 MNHEY and CDR2 SMNVEV (reference sequence). The CDR3 region is CASSLQGGGLEQYF. As DNA, the CDR3 is TGTGCCAGCAGTTTACAGGGGGGGGGTCTCGAGCAGTACTTC.

This clonotype has a count of ten or more. J is TRBJ2-4 and V is TRBV6-5; 8 bases agree with TRBD1. Germline lookup yields CDR1 MNHEY and CDR2 SVGAGI. J lost 1 base, V lost 10 bases, and 6 bases had no gene match. This CDR3 is 14 amino acids long. CDR3 protein: CATVRGLAKNIQYF. In DNA form, the CDR3 reads TGTGCCACCGTCAGGGGGCTGGCCAAAAACATTCAGTACTTC.

This sequence joins TRBV7-6 and TRBJ2-7; a weak D match, TRBD2 (6 bases). The V end lost 2 bases, the J end lost 7 bases, and 21 bases lay between the germline ends. Germline CDR1 is SGHVS and CDR2 is FNYEAQ. The CDR3 covers 16 residues. CDR3 sequence reads: CASSLKGYGGPGEQYF. In DNA, the CDR3 is TGTGCCAGCAGCTTAAAGGGTTATGGAGGGCCGGGGGAGCAGTACTTC.

This clonotype was seen repeatedly, ten times or more. The J gene is TRBJ1-6, the V gene TRBV6-1; 8 bases line up with TRBD1. V gave up 6 bases and J gave up 9 bases; unmatched junction bases: 13. CDR3 size: 16 residues. The germline gives CDR1 MNHNS, CDR2 SASEGT. For the CDR3, the DNA is TGTGCCAGCAGCTTTGACAGGGGTCGGGAGGGTTCACCCCTCCACTTT. Translated: CASSFDRGREGSPLHF.

Ten or more counts support this clonotype. This rearrangement joins TRBV11-2 to TRBJ2-7, with unresolved D. This CDR3 has 16 residues. Germline CDR1 SGHAT, CDR2 FQNNGV. Deletions cut 1 base from V and 3 bases from J, with 16 bases between. The CDR3 DNA follows: TGTGCCAGCAGCTTAGTTAGGGCAGTTTCTCTCTACGAGCAGTACTTC. It codes for CASSLVRAVSLYEQYF.

This clonotype appeared many times. The genes are TRBV20-1 and TRBJ2-5, with TRBD1 matching over 10 bases. Germline V gives CDR1 DFQATT, CDR2 SNEGSKA (reference sequence). CDR3 length equals 14 residues. V lost 3 bases, J lost 1 base, and 2 bases stayed unmatched. The CDR3 nucleotides read TGCAGTGCTAGGACAGGGGGCCGCCAAGAGACCCAGTACTTC. Translating gives CSARTGGRQETQYF.

This clonotype came up many times. The rearrangement uses TRBV18 and TRBJ1-2; weak D call: TRBD1 (6 bases). The CDR3 spans 13 residues. Germline V lookup: CDR1 KGHSH, CDR2 LQKENI. V was clipped by 3 bases and J by 7 bases, with 12 bases between them. Written as DNA, the CDR3 is TGTGCCAGCTCACCCGAACAGGGAGGTGGCTACACCTTC. Translating gives CASSPEQGGGYTF.

This clonotype has only one observation. A much bigger clone sits one base away, suggesting this may be a read error. This chain connects TRBV7-9 to TRBJ2-5; D perhaps matches TRBD1 (7 bases). In germline, CDR1 is SEHNR, CDR2 FQNEAQ (reference sequence). The CDR3 is made up of 15 amino acids. The CDR3 bases are TGTGCCAGCAGCCCACTAGGAGGGGGCCAAGAGGCCCAGTACTTC. This codes for CASSPLGGGQEAQYF.

This clonotype was recorded many times. The genes are TRBV29-1 and TRBJ1-2, with 9 bases identical to TRBD1. The CDR3 sequence is 20 residues long. The ends lost 0 bases at V and 4 bases at J; junction bases unmatched: 21. Germline CDR1 SQVTM, CDR2 ANQGSEA. The CDR3 loop is CSVEDIGSGQGRRRGYGYTF. DNA for the CDR3: TGCAGCGTTGAAGATATAGGCTCTGGACAGGGGCGCCGGCGGGGCTATGGCTACACCTTC.

The rearrangement uses TRBV15 and TRBJ1-1, with 8 bases aligning to TRBD1. The CDR3 contains 15 residues. V lost 6 bases, J lost 0 bases, and 6 bases stayed unmatched. Germline lookup yields CDR1 LNHNV and CDR2 YYDKDF (reference sequence). Here the CDR3 reads CATSGQGTLNTEAFF. In nucleotides, the CDR3 is TGTGCCACCAGTGGACAGGGAACCCTGAACACTGAAGCTTTCTTT.

This chain links TRBV10-3 with TRBJ2-7; 7 bases are a match to TRBD2. This CDR3 comprises 14 residues. V shed 6 bases, J shed 0 bases, and the junction held 5 bases outside the gene matches. Looked up from germline, CDR1 is ENHRY and CDR2 is SYGVKD. The CDR3 region has the DNA TGTGCCATCAGCCCTAGCGGCAACTCCTACGAGCAGTACTTC. It yields the protein CAISPSGNSYEQYF.

Many counts were recorded for this clonotype. The rearrangement links TRBV25-1 to TRBJ2-7; D is unclear. Trimming cost V 3 bases and J 6 bases, with 6 bases left between them. Germline assignment: CDR1 MGHDK and CDR2 SYGVNS. CDR3 length: 11 amino acids. The CDR3 loop reads CASSDVSEQYF. Written as DNA, the CDR3 is TGTGCCAGCAGTGATGTTTCCGAGCAGTACTTC.

This clonotype was seen at least ten times. The junction departs from germline at one end; a sequencing error may be responsible. J is TRBJ2-6 and V is TRBV6-2 or TRBV6-3; no definite D call. CDR1 and CDR2 (germline): MNHEY, SVGEGT. The length of the CDR3 is 15 residues. The CDR3 reads CVSRPINSGANVLTF. In nucleotides, the CDR3 is TGTGTCAGCAGGCCGATAAATTCTGGGGCCAACGTCCTGACTTTC.

This clonotype was counted between two and nine times. This chain links TRBV5-1 with TRBJ1-2, with 10 bases identical to TRBD1. The length of the CDR3 is 15 residues. Unmatched junction bases numbered 7, after V lost 4 bases and J lost 4 bases. The germline V gene encodes CDR1 SGHRS and CDR2 YFSETQ. CDR3 sequence reads: CASSEGQGSVYGYTF. In DNA, the CDR3 is TGCGCCAGCAGCGAGGGACAGGGGAGTGTCTATGGCTACACCTTC.

This clonotype has more than one count but fewer than ten. The germline gene is not matched at one end of the junction; a read error may be the cause. The chain has TRBV11-3 and TRBJ2-5, with TRBD1 matching over 7 bases. The CDR3 has 13 amino acids. Germline V gene data show CDR1 as SGHNT and CDR2 as YENEEA. CDR3 in amino acids: CASSFTGEETKYF. For the CDR3, the DNA is TGTGCCAGCAGCTTTACAGGGGAAGAGACCAAGTACTTC.

The V call is TRBV29-1, the J call TRBJ2-3, with TRBD1 as a possible D gene (5 bases). Germline values: CDR1 SQVTM, CDR2 ANQGSEA. V was cut by 8 bases and J by 2 bases, with 11 bases left in between. The CDR3 contains 12 residues. The CDR3 DNA follows: TGCAGCCCCGGACAAGCCACAGATACGCAGTATTTT. Encoded protein: CSPGQATDTQYF.

This sequence joins TRBV29-1 and TRBJ2-7, with D possibly TRBD1 on 5 matching bases. Germline CDR1 SQVTM, CDR2 ANQGSEA. This CDR3 spans 11 amino acids. CDR3 sequence (DNA): TGCAGCGTTGAAGGGACATCTCAGCAATACGTC. The encoded protein is CSVEGTSQQYV.

This clonotype was found many times. The rearrangement joins TRBV28 to TRBJ1-6, with a possible D match to TRBD1 (6 bases). Trimming cost V 3 bases and J 7 bases, with 10 bases left between them. The CDR3 is 14 amino acids. The V gene's germline CDR1 is MDHEN and CDR2 SYDVKM. This chain's CDR3 is CASSLGHVNSPLHF. CDR3 bases: TGTGCCAGCAGTTTGGGACACGTAAATTCACCCCTCCACTTT.

There are many counts of this clonotype. V is TRBV29-1 and J is TRBJ1-1, with no clear D. The CDR3 is made up of 14 amino acids. CDR1 is SQVTM and CDR2 is ANQGSEA in the germline V gene. Trimming pared 7 bases from V and 1 base from J, leaving 16 bases between. The CDR3 DNA reads TGCAGCGAGTCGGGTGCCTTTGGGAACACTGAAGCTTTCTTT. Translating it yields CSESGAFGNTEAFF.

The table lists this clonotype with many counts. The V gene is TRBV27, the J gene TRBJ2-2, with TRBD2 matching over 9 bases. Looked up from germline, CDR1 is MNHEY and CDR2 is SMNVEV (reference sequence). J gave up 2 bases and V 6 bases, and 7 bases lay outside the gene matches. This CDR3 has 16 amino acids. This CDR3 is CASRRIAGANTGELFF. For the CDR3, the DNA is TGTGCCAGCAGGCGAATAGCGGGAGCTAACACCGGGGAGCTGTTTTTT.

This chain connects TRBV11-3 to TRBJ2-5; the D gene is possibly TRBD1 (6 bases). From germline, CDR1 is SGHNT and CDR2 YENEEA. The CDR3 extends over 16 amino acids. Trimming shortened V by 1 base and J by 3 bases, and 15 bases separated the two germline ends. CDR3 in DNA: TGTGCCAGCAGCTTAGGGGGGCCCGTTATTGAAGAGACCCAGTACTTC. Translating it yields CASSLGGPVIEETQYF.

This clonotype was seen only once. The V and J genes are TRBV12-3 or TRBV12-4 and TRBJ2-3; no firm D call. V was shortened by 3 bases and J by 2 bases, with 12 bases between the two germline ends. The CDR3 has 15 amino acids. The CDR3 region is CASSFIQSNTDTQYF. CDR3 nucleotide sequence: TGTGCCAGCAGTTTTATTCAGTCGAACACAGATACGCAGTATTTT.

This clonotype has at least ten counts. CDR3 DNA: TGTGCCAGCAGCCGCCAGGCGGATCAGCCCCAGCATTTT. Its translation: CASSRQADQPQHF. The chain is built from TRBV28 and TRBJ1-5; D is unresolved. The CDR3 extends over 13 amino acids. Trimming took 6 bases from V and 5 from J, leaving 11 bases between them. The germline CDR1 and CDR2 sequences are MDHEN and SYDVKM.

This clonotype occurred many times. J is TRBJ1-1 and V is TRBV29-1, with 8 bases fitting TRBD1. Germline V gene data show CDR1 as SQVTM and CDR2 as ANQGSEA. This CDR3 is built from 13 residues. V lost 4 bases and J lost 3; bases outside the gene matches: 4. CDR3 amino acids: CSVGQGRDTEAFF. The DNA of the CDR3 is TGCAGCGTTGGACAGGGGAGGGACACTGAAGCTTTCTTT. The variable domain in full, with the rest retrieved from reference TRBV29-1 and TRBJ1-1, is SAVISQKPSRDICQRGTSLTIQCQVDSQVTMMFWYRQQPGQSLTLIATANQGSEATYESGFVIDKFPISRPNLTFSTLTVSNMSPEDSSIYLCSVGQGRDTEAFFGQGTRLTVV.

In this sample, this clonotype turned up once. The chain employs TRBV2 and TRBJ2-2; maybe TRBD2 (5 bases). The CDR3 totals 13 residues. V was clipped by 4 bases and J by 7 bases, with 10 bases between them. Germline CDR1 is SNHLY and CDR2 is FYNNEI. The CDR3: CASSGLAGGELFF. CDR3 nucleotide sequence: TGTGCCAGCAGTGGGCTAGCAGGCGGGGAGCTGTTTTTT.

This clonotype was seen ten or more times. The chain joins TRBV7-2 to TRBJ2-7, with TRBD2 identical over 10 bases. Germline CDR1 and CDR2: SGHTA and FQGNSA. The CDR3 extends over 15 amino acids. The trim removed 1 base at V and 7 bases at J, leaving 7 bases unmatched. In DNA form, the CDR3 reads TGTGCCAGCAGCTTAGATAGCGGGAGGAGCCGAGAGCAGTACTTC. It codes for CASSLDSGRSREQYF.

The chain links TRBV27 to TRBJ1-2; no clear D. Germline CDR1 MNHEY, CDR2 SMNVEV (reference sequence). Trimming removed 11 bases at V and 1 base at J, with 14 bases between. The CDR3 is 13 residues long. CDR3 bases: TGTGCCTCCAGGAGGGAGAGTAACTATGGCTACACCTTC. This gives the protein CASRRESNYGYTF.

This clonotype was seen many times. The chain uses TRBV27 and TRBJ2-7; 7 nucleotides agree with TRBD1. CDR1 and CDR2 from the germline V gene are MNHEY and SMNVEV (reference sequence). The CDR3 contains 14 residues. J lost 4 bases, V lost 2 bases, and 5 bases had no gene match. CDR3 sequence reads: CASSLTGTVYEQYF. The CDR3 DNA follows: TGTGCCAGCAGTTTAACCGGGACAGTATACGAGCAGTACTTC.

The V call is TRBV5-1, the J call TRBJ2-4; 13 bases line up with TRBD2. The CDR3 runs to 15 residues. The germline V gene has CDR1 SGHRS and CDR2 YFSETQ. After removal of 4 bases from V and 7 bases from J, the junction contained 5 bases not matched to a gene. The CDR3 protein is CASSKGLAGRNIQYF. CDR3 in DNA: TGCGCCAGCAGCAAGGGACTAGCGGGGAGGAACATTCAGTACTTC.

This clonotype has a count of ten or more. The gene calls are TRBV11-2 and TRBJ2-7; 10 bases line up with TRBD1. The J segment lost 3 bases and the V segment lost 3 bases, leaving 8 bases of the junction unmatched. The CDR3 contains 16 residues. Germline V lookup: CDR1 SGHAT, CDR2 FQNNGV. The CDR3 bases are TGTGCCAGCAGCTTTTCTGGACAGGGGGGGATCTACGAGCAGTACTTC. Its translation: CASSFSGQGGIYEQYF.